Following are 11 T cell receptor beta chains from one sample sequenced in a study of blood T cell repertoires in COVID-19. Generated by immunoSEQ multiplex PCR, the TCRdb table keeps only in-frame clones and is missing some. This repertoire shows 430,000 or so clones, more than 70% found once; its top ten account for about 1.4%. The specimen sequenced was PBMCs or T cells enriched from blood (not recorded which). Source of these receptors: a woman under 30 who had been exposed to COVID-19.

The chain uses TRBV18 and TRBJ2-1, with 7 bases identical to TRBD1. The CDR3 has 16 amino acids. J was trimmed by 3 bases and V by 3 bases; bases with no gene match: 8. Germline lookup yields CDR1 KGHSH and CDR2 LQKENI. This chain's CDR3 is CASSPQGQGVYNEQFF. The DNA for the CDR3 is TGTGCCAGCTCACCCCAGGGGCAGGGGGTCTACAATGAGCAGTTCTTC.

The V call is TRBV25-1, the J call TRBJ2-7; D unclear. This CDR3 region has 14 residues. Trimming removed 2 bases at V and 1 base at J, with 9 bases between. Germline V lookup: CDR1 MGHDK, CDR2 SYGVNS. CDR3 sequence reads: CASSEVLQSYEQYF. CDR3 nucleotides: TGTGCCAGCAGTGAAGTCTTACAGTCCTACGAGCAGTACTTC.

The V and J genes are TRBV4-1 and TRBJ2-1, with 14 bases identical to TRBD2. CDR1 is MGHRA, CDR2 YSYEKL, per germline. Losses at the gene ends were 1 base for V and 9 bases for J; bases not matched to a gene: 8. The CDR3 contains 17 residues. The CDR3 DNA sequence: TGCGCCAGCAGCCAAGTCACGGGACTAGCGGGAGAGGTTGAGCAGTTCTTC. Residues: CASSQVTGLAGEVEQFF.

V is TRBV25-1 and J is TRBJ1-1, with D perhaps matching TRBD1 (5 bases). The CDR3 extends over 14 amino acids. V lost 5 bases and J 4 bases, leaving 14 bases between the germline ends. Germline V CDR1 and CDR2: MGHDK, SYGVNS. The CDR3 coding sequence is TGTGCCAGCAGTTGGGGGGGGTCGTTCACTGAAGCTTTCTTT. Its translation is CASSWGGSFTEAFF.

CDR3 DNA: TGTGCCAGCAGCGTAGAGCCAGGGGGCATTGCGGCTAATGAGCAGTTCTTC. It specifies CASSVEPGGIAANEQFF. This chain joins TRBV9 and TRBJ2-1; 8 nucleotides agree with TRBD1. V shed 0 bases, J shed 7 bases, and the junction held 12 bases outside the gene matches. The CDR3 contains 17 residues. CDR1 and CDR2 from the germline V gene are SGDLS and YYNGEE. The variable domain in full, with the rest retrieved from reference TRBV9 and TRBJ2-1, is DSGVTQTPKHLITATGQRVTLRCSPRSGDLSVYWYQQSLDQGLQFLIQYYNGEERAKGNILERFSAQQFPDLHSELNLSSLELGDSALYFCASSVEPGGIAANEQFFGPGTRLTVL.

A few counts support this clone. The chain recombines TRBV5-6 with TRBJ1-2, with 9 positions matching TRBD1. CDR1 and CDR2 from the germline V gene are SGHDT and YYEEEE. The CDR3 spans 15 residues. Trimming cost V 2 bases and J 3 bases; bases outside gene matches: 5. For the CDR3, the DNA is TGTGCCAGCAGCTTCTCCGGGACAGGGTACTATGGCTACACCTTC. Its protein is CASSFSGTGYYGYTF.

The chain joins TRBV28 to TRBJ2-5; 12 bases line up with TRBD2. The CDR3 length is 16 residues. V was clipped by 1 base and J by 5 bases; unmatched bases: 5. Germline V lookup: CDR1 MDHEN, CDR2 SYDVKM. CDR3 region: CASSLSTSGRQETQYF. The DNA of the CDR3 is TGTGCCAGCAGTTTATCGACTAGCGGGAGACAGGAGACCCAGTACTTC.

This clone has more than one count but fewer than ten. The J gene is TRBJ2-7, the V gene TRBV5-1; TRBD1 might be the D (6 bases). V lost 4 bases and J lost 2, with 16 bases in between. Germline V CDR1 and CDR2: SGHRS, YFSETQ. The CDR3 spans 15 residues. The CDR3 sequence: CASSLLSTGTYEQYF. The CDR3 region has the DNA TGCGCCAGCAGCCTACTCTCGACAGGTACCTACGAGCAGTACTTC.

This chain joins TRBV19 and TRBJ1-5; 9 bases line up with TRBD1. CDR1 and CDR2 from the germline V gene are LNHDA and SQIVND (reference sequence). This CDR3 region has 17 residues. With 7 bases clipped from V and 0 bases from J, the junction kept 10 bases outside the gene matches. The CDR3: CASTEVGTGLSNQPQHF. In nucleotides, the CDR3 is TGTGCCAGTACCGAAGTTGGGACAGGGCTTAGCAATCAGCCCCAGCATTTT.

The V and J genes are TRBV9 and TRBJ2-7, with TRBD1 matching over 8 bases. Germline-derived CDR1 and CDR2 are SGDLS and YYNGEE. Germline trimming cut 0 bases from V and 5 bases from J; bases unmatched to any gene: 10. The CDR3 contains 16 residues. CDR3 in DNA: TGTGCCAGCAGCGTAGCTGGCGGGGACAGGACCGACGAGCAGTACTTC. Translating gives CASSVAGGDRTDEQYF.

The CDR3 bases are TGTGCCAGCAGCTTATCCCCTAGGCAGGGGGTCTTCCACGAGCAGTACTTC. This gives the protein CASSLSPRQGVFHEQYF. V usage is TRBV7-2 and J usage is TRBJ2-7; 7 positions agree with TRBD1. The length of the CDR3 is 17 residues. The germline gives CDR1 SGHTA, CDR2 FQGNSA. The V segment lost 2 bases and the J segment 5 bases; nucleotides outside the gene matches: 15.